This T cell receptor (beta chain) was observed in a study of blood T cell repertoires in COVID-19. CDR1 and CDR2 (germline): SGDLS, YYNGEE. The CDR3 has 15 residues. V lost 4 bases to trimming and J lost 2 bases; unmatched junction nucleotides: 3. Data came from immunoSEQ multiplex PCR; TCRdb stores just in-frame clones and leaves some out. The sample records fewer than 250,000 clones, about 85% being singletons. This sequence originates from a man between 35 and 55 years old with acute or convalescent COVID-19. The V and J genes are TRBV9 and TRBJ2-5; 12 bases line up with TRBD2. Sequencing was done on a sample of peripheral blood. The CDR3 loop is CASSTGTSGQETQYF. The DNA of the CDR3 is TGTGCCAGCAGCACTGGGACTAGCGGGCAAGAGACCCAGTACTTC.